Detailed here is one T cell receptor (beta chain). Its antigen is currently unknown. The data stem from a study of T cells after posttransplantation cyclophosphamide. Study conclusions and caveats: Donor CD8+ memory clones often dominated recipient blood repertoires at later times.

The V end was cut by 3 bases, the J end by 2 bases, with 23 bases between. The germline V gene has CDR1 LNHDA and CDR2 SQIVND (reference sequence). The CDR3 is made up of 19 amino acids. Using immunoSEQ multiplex PCR, the repertoire was profiled, and TCRdb retains in-frame clones only, with some absent. The sample contains over 7,500 clones, about 98% of which appear only once. Sequencing was done on a sample of naive CD8+ T cells sorted from PBMCs. The genes are TRBV19 and TRBJ2-1; D perhaps matches TRBD2 (6 bases). The sequence was collected from a man between 45 and 60 years old in good health, CMV-negative, and a related stem cell transplant donor. The CDR3 reads CASSILGPTSSSPYNEQFF. The CDR3 region has the DNA TGTGCCAGTAGTATTTTAGGGCCGACTAGTTCTTCCCCCTACAATGAGCAGTTCTTC.